The 29 T cell receptor beta chains below were found in one sample sequenced in a study of T cell repertoires in cytomegalovirus infection. TCRdb recomputed calls from the reads with MiXCR, one row per CDR3 protein. The table records 200,000 to 300,000 distinct CDR3 sequences, around an eighth of them present only once. Sequencing was carried out using PBMCs. The receptor source for this set is a human donor in good health (CMV status not recorded). Some clones in this sample may be carry-over from other donors' samples.

This clonotype is medium-sized within its sample. The CDR3 DNA reads as TGTGCCAGCAGCTTAGCCTGGGACTACCGGAACAATGAGCAGTTCTTC. Encoded protein: CASSLAWDYRNNEQFF. This chain uses TRBV7-2 with TRBJ2-1, with TRBD2 matching 7 bases. Unmatched junction bases numbered 7, after V lost 0 bases and J lost 5 bases. CDR3 size: 16 residues. Germline-derived CDR1 and CDR2 are SGHTA and FQGNSA. Drawing the rest from reference TRBV7-2 and TRBJ2-1, the complete variable domain is GAGVSQSPSNKVTEKGKDVELRCDPISGHTALYWYRQSLGQGLEFLIYFQGNSAPDKSGLPSDRFSAERTGGSVSTLTIQRTQQEDSAVYLCASSLAWDYRNNEQFFGPGTRLTVL.

This clonotype showed up many times. The chain joins TRBV19 to TRBJ1-1, with D possibly matching TRBD1 (5 bases). The V gene lost 1 base and the J gene lost 3 bases, with 9 bases spanning the gap. This CDR3 spans 14 amino acids. The germline V gene encodes CDR1 LNHDA and CDR2 SQIVND (reference sequence). The CDR3 DNA is TGTGCCAGTAGTATAGGAGGGGCTCACACTGAAGCTTTCTTT. Its translation: CASSIGGAHTEAFF.

The chain uses TRBV5-1 and TRBJ1-4, with D perhaps TRBD1 (5 bases). This CDR3 spans 15 amino acids. The V end was cut by 0 bases, the J end by 0 bases, with 6 bases between. Germline loops: CDR1 SGHRS, CDR2 YFSETQ. DNA of the CDR3: TGCGCCAGCAGCTTGGAGGGGACAACTAATGAAAAACTGTTTTTT. Its translation: CASSLEGTTNEKLFF.

This clonotype has a count of ten or more. This chain links TRBV7-2 with TRBJ1-6, with D unclear. V shed 0 bases and J shed 10 bases, with 10 bases lying between them. The CDR3 is made up of 14 amino acids. Per the germline V gene, CDR1 is SGHTA and CDR2 is FQGNSA. As DNA, the CDR3 is TGTGCCAGCAGCTTAGCCCTGGCAAACTCACCCCTCCACTTT. Amino acids: CASSLALANSPLHF. The whole variable domain, remainder taken from reference TRBV7-2 and TRBJ1-6, is GAGVSQSPSNKVTEKGKDVELRCDPISGHTALYWYRQSLGQGLEFLIYFQGNSAPDKSGLPSDRFSAERTGGSVSTLTIQRTQQEDSAVYLCASSLALANSPLHFGNGTRLTVT.

The CDR3 bases are TGCAGCGTTGTGGACAGTACGAAAGCTAACTATGGCTACACCTTC. This sequence encodes CSVVDSTKANYGYTF. The rearrangement links TRBV29-1 to TRBJ1-2, with D possibly being TRBD1 (6 bases). Germline assignment: CDR1 SQVTM and CDR2 ANQGSEA. The CDR3 is 15 residues long. V gave up 4 bases and J gave up 0 bases, with 15 bases separating them.

Ten or more counts support this clonotype. The V call is TRBV28, the J call TRBJ1-3; the D is unclear. Germline V CDR1 and CDR2: MDHEN, SYDVKM. With 6 bases removed from V and 2 bases from J, the gap between germline ends came to 8 bases. This CDR3 is 13 amino acids long. For the CDR3, the DNA is TGTGCCAGCAGGGGAGGAACTGGAAACACCATATATTTT. Its translation: CASRGGTGNTIYF.

The V call is TRBV11-2, the J call TRBJ2-1; D gene ambiguous. CDR1 and CDR2 from the germline V gene are SGHAT and FQNNGV. This CDR3 spans 14 amino acids. The CDR3 sequence: CASEASSSYNEQFF. The CDR3 DNA is TGTGCATCGGAAGCCTCTTCCTCCTACAATGAGCAGTTCTTC.

The sample holds a few counts of this clonotype. V and J are TRBV9 and TRBJ1-1; 11 nucleotides match TRBD1. CDR1 and CDR2 from the germline V gene are SGDLS and YYNGEE. The CDR3 loop spans 16 amino acids. Trimming at V came to 3 bases and at J to 4 bases, leaving 8 bases not matched to a gene. CDR3 bases: TGTGCCAGCAGCGCCAGGACAGGGGGCCTGGGCACTGAAGCTTTCTTT. Amino acids: CASSARTGGLGTEAFF.

This clonotype has ten or more counts. The chain uses TRBV7-2 and TRBJ2-5; TRBD2 agrees at 10 bases. Germline V gene sequence: CDR1 SGHTA, CDR2 FQGNSA. V was clipped by 1 base and J by 3 bases; unmatched bases: 2. The CDR3 covers 15 residues. The CDR3 nucleotides are TGTGCCAGCAGCTTAGAAGGACTAGCGGAAGAGACCCAGTACTTC. This translates into CASSLEGLAEETQYF.

The rearrangement links TRBV6-5 to TRBJ2-7, with 8 bases identical to TRBD1. V lost 5 bases and J lost 2; bases outside the gene matches: 8. The CDR3 extends over 15 amino acids. Germline V CDR1 and CDR2: MNHEY, SVGAGI. The CDR3 region is CASSLGQGRTYEQYF. The DNA of the CDR3 is TGTGCCAGCAGTCTCGGACAGGGCCGTACCTACGAGCAGTACTTC.

The chain links TRBV6-2 or TRBV6-3 to TRBJ1-4; D is undetermined. The V gene lost 6 bases and the J gene lost 8 bases, with 19 bases spanning the gap. CDR1 is MNHEY and CDR2 is SVGEGT in the germline V gene. The CDR3 runs to 15 residues. The CDR3 DNA sequence: TGTGCCAGCAGCGAATCCCGGAGGCGTAGGGAAAAACTGTTTTTT. The encoded protein is CASSESRRRREKLFF.

This clonotype was counted at least ten times. V is TRBV6-1 and J is TRBJ1-1; D may be TRBD1 (5 bases). Germline V lookup: CDR1 MNHNS, CDR2 SASEGT. V lost 2 bases and J 5 bases, leaving 12 bases between the germline ends. This CDR3 contains 14 residues. CDR3 sequence (DNA): TGTGCCAGCAGTGAAAGGGCAGGGAGGACTGAAGCTTTCTTT. Amino acids: CASSERAGRTEAFF.

The table lists this clonotype with many counts. J is TRBJ2-5 and V is TRBV7-2; the match to TRBD2 covers 7 bases. CDR1 SGHTA and CDR2 FQGNSA come from the germline V gene. The CDR3 is 14 amino acids. Germline trimming cut 4 bases from V and 2 bases from J; bases unmatched to any gene: 4. The CDR3 region is CASSSGTMQETQYF. As DNA, the CDR3 is TGTGCCAGCAGCTCCGGGACTATGCAAGAGACCCAGTACTTC.

This clonotype was recorded many times. The V gene is TRBV7-2, the J gene TRBJ1-2; TRBD1 matches 7 bases. Germline trimming cut 1 base from V and 2 bases from J; bases unmatched to any gene: 4. CDR3 length equals 15 residues. Germline V gene data show CDR1 as SGHTA and CDR2 as FQGNSA. The CDR3: CASSLGLQGNYGYTF. The CDR3 bases are TGTGCCAGCAGCTTAGGGCTACAGGGGAACTATGGCTACACCTTC.

This clonotype was picked up many times. V is TRBV12-3 or TRBV12-4 and J is TRBJ2-5, with 8 bases identical to TRBD1. This CDR3 comprises 13 residues. The V gene end was trimmed by 5 bases and the J gene end by 9 bases; junction bases not matched to a gene: 8. CDR3 sequence (DNA): TGTGCCAGCAGTCCCCGGACAGGGATGTCCCAGTACTTC. Residues: CASSPRTGMSQYF.

This clonotype was seen ten or more times. The rearrangement joins TRBV7-2 to TRBJ2-5; 11 bases are a match to TRBD2. Per the germline V gene, CDR1 is SGHTA and CDR2 is FQGNSA. The CDR3 covers 16 residues. The junction had 7 bases not matched to a gene; V was cut back by 3 bases and J by 4 bases. CDR3 sequence (DNA): TGTGCCAGCAGCTTGAGTAGCGGGGGGGCCACAGAGACCCAGTACTTC. The encoded protein is CASSLSSGGATETQYF.

The chain combines TRBV29-1 with TRBJ1-2, with a tentative D call TRBD1 (6 bases). Trimming removed 8 bases from V and 8 bases from J, with 15 bases in between. Germline CDR1 and CDR2: SQVTM and ANQGSEA. The CDR3 has 11 amino acids. The CDR3 spells CSFGEGGGYTF. The DNA for the CDR3 is TGCAGCTTTGGGGAGGGGGGAGGCTACACCTTC.

This clonotype showed up many times. V gene TRBV6-1 combines with J gene TRBJ1-1; no definite D call. The germline gives CDR1 MNHNS, CDR2 SASEGT. The CDR3 extends over 14 amino acids. The ends were cut back, 4 bases at V and 1 base at J, with 10 bases in the middle. The DNA for the CDR3 is TGTGCCAGCAGTGGGGGTGCGGCGAACACTGAAGCTTTCTTT. Protein product: CASSGGAANTEAFF.

The sample holds many counts of this clonotype. This rearrangement joins TRBV28 to TRBJ2-3; 12 bases agree with TRBD2. Germline V gives CDR1 MDHEN, CDR2 SYDVKM. V shed 9 bases and J 3 bases; nucleotides not matched to a gene: 10. CDR3 size: 16 residues. CDR3 residues: CASSTTSGRGTDTQYF. The CDR3 bases are TGTGCCAGTAGTACGACTAGCGGGAGAGGGACAGATACGCAGTATTTT.

V gene TRBV14 combines with J gene TRBJ2-7, with D unresolved. The CDR3 loop spans 13 amino acids. Per germline, CDR1 SGHDN and CDR2 FVKESK. V dropped 4 bases and J dropped 7 bases, with 14 bases sitting between them. DNA for the CDR3: TGTGCCAGCAGCCCGGTGGATGAGGTAGAGCAGTACTTC. Protein sequence: CASSPVDEVEQYF.

This clonotype was picked up a small number of times. The gene calls are TRBV7-9 and TRBJ2-1; D unresolved. CDR1 SEHNR and CDR2 FQNEAQ come from the germline V gene (reference sequence). Between the trimmed V and J ends, which lost 11 bases and 0 bases, there was a span of 17 bases. This CDR3 has 15 residues. CDR3 amino acids: CAALSGLSSYNEQFF. The CDR3 coding sequence is TGTGCCGCCCTCTCCGGGTTGAGCTCCTACAATGAGCAGTTCTTC. The full variable domain, its missing parts supplied by reference TRBV7-9 and TRBJ2-1, is DTGVSQNPRHKITKRGQNVTFRCDPISEHNRLYWYRQTLGQGPEFLTYFQNEAQLEKSRLLSDRFSAERPKGSFSTLEIQRTEQGDSAMYLCAALSGLSSYNEQFFGPGTRLTVL.

This clonotype was recorded a few times. The V call is TRBV7-8, the J call TRBJ1-3; the D gene is possibly TRBD1 (6 bases). Germline V lookup: CDR1 SGHVS, CDR2 FQNEAQ. The CDR3 runs to 15 residues. V was cut by 4 bases and J by 0 bases, with 10 bases left in between. CDR3 DNA: TGTGCCAGCAGCTGGGGGCTCCCCTCTGGAAACACCATATATTTT. This gives the protein CASSWGLPSGNTIYF.

This clonotype has a count of ten or more. This chain uses TRBV6-2 or TRBV6-3 with TRBJ2-1; D unresolved. This CDR3 is 11 amino acids long. Germline CDR1 is MNHEY and CDR2 is SVGEGT. Trimming left V 5 bases short and J 9 bases short, with 8 bases between. In DNA, the CDR3 is TGTGCCAGCAGTCTAGGAAGTGAGCAGTTCTTC. This gives the protein CASSLGSEQFF.

This clonotype was counted at least ten times. V usage is TRBV7-2 and J usage is TRBJ2-2; 15 nucleotides align to TRBD2. Germline V lookup: CDR1 SGHTA, CDR2 FQGNSA. V lost 3 bases, J lost 4 bases, and 9 bases stayed unmatched. This CDR3 comprises 19 residues. CDR3 sequence: CASSFRTSGRARVTGELFF. CDR3 nucleotides: TGTGCCAGCAGCTTTAGGACTAGCGGGAGGGCCAGGGTCACCGGGGAGCTGTTTTTT.

This chain links TRBV28 with TRBJ1-5; D gene ambiguous. The CDR3 totals 15 residues. Germline CDR1 and CDR2: MDHEN and SYDVKM. V gave up 8 bases and J gave up 5 bases, with 19 bases separating them. This CDR3 reads CASRPRSPWHQPQHF. The CDR3 DNA sequence: TGTGCCAGCCGCCCCCGAAGCCCATGGCATCAGCCCCAGCATTTT.

This clonotype occurred many times. The chain has TRBV6-1 and TRBJ2-5; D possibly corresponds to TRBD1 (5 bases). Trimming removed 4 bases at V and 2 bases at J, with 14 bases between. CDR1 and CDR2 (germline): MNHNS, SASEGT. This CDR3 region has 15 residues. The CDR3 loop is CASSVMVGVQETQYF. CDR3 DNA: TGTGCCAGCAGTGTCATGGTAGGGGTTCAAGAGACCCAGTACTTC.

The genes are TRBV6-6 and TRBJ1-5; D gene uncertain. Trimming took off 8 bases at V and 7 bases at J, with 15 bases between the two ends. There are 13 residues in the CDR3. Germline lookup yields CDR1 MNHNY and CDR2 SVGAGI (reference sequence). Here the CDR3 reads CASARRDGQPQHF. The CDR3 nucleotides are TGTGCCAGCGCCCGACGGGATGGGCAGCCCCAGCATTTT.

This clonotype showed up just a few times. CDR3 DNA: TGCGCCAGCAGCTTGAGGGGCAGGGCCACGAAAAATGAGCAGTTCTTC. This translates into CASSLRGRATKNEQFF. The chain links TRBV5-1 to TRBJ2-1; D is perhaps TRBD1 (5 bases). The CDR3 is made up of 16 amino acids. V was trimmed by 1 base and J by 7 bases, leaving 18 bases between them. Germline V gene data show CDR1 as SGHRS and CDR2 as YFSETQ.

This clonotype appeared many times. This chain links TRBV7-2 with TRBJ2-2, with 13 bases lining up with TRBD2. This CDR3 has 18 amino acids. Germline CDR1 reads SGHTA; CDR2 reads FQGNSA. Trimming at V came to 5 bases and at J to 2 bases, leaving 8 bases not matched to a gene. The CDR3, as DNA: TGTGCCAGCAGCCCACGACTAGCGGGAGGATTAAACACCGGGGAGCTGTTTTTT. Protein sequence: CASSPRLAGGLNTGELFF.